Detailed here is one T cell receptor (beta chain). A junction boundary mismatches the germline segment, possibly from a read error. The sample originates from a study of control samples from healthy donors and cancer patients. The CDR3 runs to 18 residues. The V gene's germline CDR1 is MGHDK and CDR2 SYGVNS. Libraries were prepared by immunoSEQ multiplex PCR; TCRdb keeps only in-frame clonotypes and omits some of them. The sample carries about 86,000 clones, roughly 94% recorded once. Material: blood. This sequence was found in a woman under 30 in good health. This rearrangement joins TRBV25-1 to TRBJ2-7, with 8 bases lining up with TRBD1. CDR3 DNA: TGTGTCAGCAGCTACACCCCGACAGGGGACGGGAGCTCCTACGAGCAGTACTTC. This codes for CVSSYTPTGDGSSYEQYF.